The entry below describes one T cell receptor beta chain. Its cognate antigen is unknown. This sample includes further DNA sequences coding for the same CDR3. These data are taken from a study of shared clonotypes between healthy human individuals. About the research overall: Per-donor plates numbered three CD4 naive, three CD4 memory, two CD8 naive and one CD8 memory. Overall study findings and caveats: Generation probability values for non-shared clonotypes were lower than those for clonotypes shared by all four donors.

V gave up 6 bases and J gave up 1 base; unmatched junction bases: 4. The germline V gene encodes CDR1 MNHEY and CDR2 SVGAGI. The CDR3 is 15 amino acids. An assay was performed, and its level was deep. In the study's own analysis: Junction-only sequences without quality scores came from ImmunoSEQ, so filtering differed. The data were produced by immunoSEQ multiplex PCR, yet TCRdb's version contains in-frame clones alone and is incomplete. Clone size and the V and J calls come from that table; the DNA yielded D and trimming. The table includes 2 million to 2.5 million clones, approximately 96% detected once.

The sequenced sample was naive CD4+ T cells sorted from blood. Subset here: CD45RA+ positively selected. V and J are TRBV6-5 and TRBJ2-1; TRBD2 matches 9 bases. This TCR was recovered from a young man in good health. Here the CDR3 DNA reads TGTGCCAGCAGAGGCCTAGCGGGATCCTACAATGAGCAGTTCTTC. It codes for CASRGLAGSYNEQFF.